This T cell receptor beta chain derives from a study of cytomegalovirus exposure and HLA in healthy donors. A multiplex PCR was run with 60 Vbeta primers and 13 Jbeta primers. The data were produced by immunoSEQ multiplex PCR, yet TCRdb's version contains in-frame clones alone and is incomplete. The sample yields 100,000 to 150,000 clones, about 70% seen once. General study findings and limits: Researchers reported that three CMV-associated chains were confirmed in vitro as CMV antigen-specific.

About this clone: The antigen is not known. One end of the junction is discordant with germline, which a read error may explain.

Germline CDR1 and CDR2: SSHAT and FNYEAQ (reference sequence). This CDR3 is 16 amino acids long. This chain joins TRBV7-7 and TRBJ2-5; 9 bases are a match to TRBD2. This TCR was sampled from a woman aged 60 to 75 in good health and CMV-seropositive. Sequenced sample: PBMCs. CDR3 in amino acids: CASSFGLAGIQETQYF. The CDR3 DNA reads as TGTGCTAGCAGCTTCGGGCTAGCGGGGATCCAAGAGACCCAGTACTTC. Full variable domain (missing parts from reference TRBV7-7 and TRBJ2-5): GAGVSQSPRYKVTKRGQDVTLRCDPISSHATLYWYQQALGQGPEFLTYFNYEAQPDKSGLPSDRFSAERPEGSISTLTIQRTEQRDSAMYRCASSFGLAGIQETQYFGPGTRLLVL.